Given below is one T cell receptor beta chain in context. The target antigen is unknown. Using a J-beta primer mix together with a sample-barcoded 5' primer, a second PCR was run for about 6 to 12 cycles. MiXCR was run by TCRdb on the 5' RACE reads, yielding one entry per CDR3 protein. This sample carries around 1.5 million distinct CDR3 sequences, 59% of them seen once, and the ten largest clones take about 6.3%. Trimming removed 5 bases from V and 6 bases from J; junction bases left unmatched: 15. The CDR3 has 17 residues. CDR1 and CDR2 from the germline V gene are SEHNR and FQNEAQ (reference sequence). The sample originates from a study of blood T cells in healthy people across ages. Study-wide results and caveats: Per million T cells, the diversity of TCR beta decreased roughly linearly as age advanced.

Ranging in age from about 6 to 100, the donors were healthy Caucasian individuals from Russia. This clonotype was sampled from a man aged 18 to 30 in good health. Sequenced input: blood. The V gene is TRBV7-9, the J gene TRBJ2-1, with 8 bases identical to TRBD2. The CDR3 reads CASSARVGTRLPNEQFF. DNA for the CDR3: TGTGCCAGCAGCGCAAGAGTGGGGACTAGGCTACCCAATGAGCAGTTCTTC.